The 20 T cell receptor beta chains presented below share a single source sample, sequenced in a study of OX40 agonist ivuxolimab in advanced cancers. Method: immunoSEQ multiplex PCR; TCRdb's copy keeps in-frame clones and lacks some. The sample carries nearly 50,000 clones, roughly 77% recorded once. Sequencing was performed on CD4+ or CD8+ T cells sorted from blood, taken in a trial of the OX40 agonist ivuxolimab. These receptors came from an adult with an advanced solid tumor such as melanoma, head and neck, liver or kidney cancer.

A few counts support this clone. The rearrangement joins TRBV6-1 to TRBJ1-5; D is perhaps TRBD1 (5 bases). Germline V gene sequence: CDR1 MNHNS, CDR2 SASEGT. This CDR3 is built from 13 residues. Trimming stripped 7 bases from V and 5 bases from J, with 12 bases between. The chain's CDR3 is CASTGQDYQPQHF. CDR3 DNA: TGTGCCAGCACGGGGCAGGACTATCAGCCCCAGCATTTT.

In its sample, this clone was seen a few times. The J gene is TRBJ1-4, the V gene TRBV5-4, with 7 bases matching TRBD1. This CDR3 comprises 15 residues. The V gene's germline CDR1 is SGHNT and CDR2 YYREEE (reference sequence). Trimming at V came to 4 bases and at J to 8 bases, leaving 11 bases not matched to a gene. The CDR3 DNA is TGTGCCAGCAGCCCTGGGGCAGGGGGAGAGGAAAAACTGTTTTTT. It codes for CASSPGAGGEEKLFF. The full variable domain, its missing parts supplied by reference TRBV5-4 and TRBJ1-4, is ETGVTQSPTHLIKTRGQQVTLRCSSQSGHNTVSWYQQALGQGPQFIFQYYREEENGRGNFPPRFSGLQFPNYSSELNVNALELDDSALYLCASSPGAGGEEKLFFGSGTQLSVL.

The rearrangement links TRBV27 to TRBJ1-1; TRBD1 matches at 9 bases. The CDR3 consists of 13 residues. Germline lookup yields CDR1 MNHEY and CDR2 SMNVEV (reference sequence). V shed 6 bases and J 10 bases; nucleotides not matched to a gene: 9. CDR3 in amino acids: CASRPTGGWGAFF. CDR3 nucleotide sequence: TGTGCCAGCAGACCTACAGGGGGCTGGGGAGCTTTCTTT.

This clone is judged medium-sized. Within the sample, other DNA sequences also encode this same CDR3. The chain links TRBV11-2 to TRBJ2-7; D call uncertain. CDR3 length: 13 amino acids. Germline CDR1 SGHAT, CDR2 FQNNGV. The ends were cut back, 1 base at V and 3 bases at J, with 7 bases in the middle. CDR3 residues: CASSLGQNYEQYF. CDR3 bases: TGTGCCAGCAGCTTAGGGCAGAACTACGAGCAGTACTTC.

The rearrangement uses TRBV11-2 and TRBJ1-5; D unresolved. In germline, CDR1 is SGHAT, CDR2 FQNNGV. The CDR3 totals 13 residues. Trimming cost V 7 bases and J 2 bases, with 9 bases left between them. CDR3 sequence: CASMQRCNQPQHF. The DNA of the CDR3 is TGTGCCAGCATGCAACGGTGCAATCAGCCCCAGCATTTT.

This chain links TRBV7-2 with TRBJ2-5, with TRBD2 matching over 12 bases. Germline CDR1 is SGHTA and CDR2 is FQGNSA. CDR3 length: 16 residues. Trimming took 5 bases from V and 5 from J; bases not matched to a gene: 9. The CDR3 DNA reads TGTGCCAGCAGCGCCCGGACTAGCGGGGAAGGGGAGACCCAGTACTTC. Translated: CASSARTSGEGETQYF.

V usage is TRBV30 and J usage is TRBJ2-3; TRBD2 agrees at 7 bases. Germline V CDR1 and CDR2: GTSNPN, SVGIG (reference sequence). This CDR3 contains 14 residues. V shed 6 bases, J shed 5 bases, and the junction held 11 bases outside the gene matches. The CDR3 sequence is CACPRGGSGDTQYF. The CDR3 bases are TGTGCCTGCCCTCGTGGCGGGAGTGGAGATACGCAGTATTTT.

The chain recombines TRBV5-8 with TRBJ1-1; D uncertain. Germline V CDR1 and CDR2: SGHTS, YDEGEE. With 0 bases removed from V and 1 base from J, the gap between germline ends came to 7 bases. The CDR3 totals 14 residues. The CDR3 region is CASSLDAWNTEAFF. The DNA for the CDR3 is TGTGCCAGCAGCTTGGACGCATGGAACACTGAAGCTTTCTTT.

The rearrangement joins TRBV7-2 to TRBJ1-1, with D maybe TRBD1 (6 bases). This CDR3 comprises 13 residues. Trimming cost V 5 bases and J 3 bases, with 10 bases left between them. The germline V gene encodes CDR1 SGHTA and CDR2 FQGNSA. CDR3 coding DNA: TGTGCCAGCAGCGGCAACAGGGACACTGAAGCTTTCTTT. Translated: CASSGNRDTEAFF.

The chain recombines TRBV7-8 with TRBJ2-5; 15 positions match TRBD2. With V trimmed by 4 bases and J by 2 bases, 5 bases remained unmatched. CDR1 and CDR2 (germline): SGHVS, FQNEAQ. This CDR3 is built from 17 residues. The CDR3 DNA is TGTGCCAGCAGCTGGACTAGCGGGAGGGGGGGTCAAGAGACCCAGTACTTC. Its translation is CASSWTSGRGGQETQYF.

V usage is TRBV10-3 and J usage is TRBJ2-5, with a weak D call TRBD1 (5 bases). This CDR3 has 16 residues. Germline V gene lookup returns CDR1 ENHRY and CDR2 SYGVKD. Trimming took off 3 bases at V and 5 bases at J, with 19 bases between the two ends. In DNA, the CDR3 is TGTGCCATCAGTGATCGAACAGGCAAAAAGGGGGAGACCCAGTACTTC. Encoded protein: CAISDRTGKKGETQYF.

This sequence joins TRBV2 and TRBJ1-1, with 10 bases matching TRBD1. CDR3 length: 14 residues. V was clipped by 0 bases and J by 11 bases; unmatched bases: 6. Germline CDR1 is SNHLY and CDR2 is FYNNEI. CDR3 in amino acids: CASSEAAGTGVAFF. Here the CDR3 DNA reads TGTGCCAGCAGTGAAGCGGCCGGGACAGGGGTGGCTTTCTTT.

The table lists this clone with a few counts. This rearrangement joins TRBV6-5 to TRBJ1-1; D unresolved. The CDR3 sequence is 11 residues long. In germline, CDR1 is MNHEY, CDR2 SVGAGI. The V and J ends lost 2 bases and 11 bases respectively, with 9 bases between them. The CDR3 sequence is CASSYAEEAFF. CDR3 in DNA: TGTGCCAGCAGTTACGCGGAAGAGGCTTTCTTT.

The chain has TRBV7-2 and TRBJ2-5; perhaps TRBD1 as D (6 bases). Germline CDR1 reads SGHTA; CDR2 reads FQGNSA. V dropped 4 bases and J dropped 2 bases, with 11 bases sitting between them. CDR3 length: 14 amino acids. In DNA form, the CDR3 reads TGTGCCAGCAGCTCCCCGGGACAACAAGAGACCCAGTACTTC. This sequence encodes CASSSPGQQETQYF.

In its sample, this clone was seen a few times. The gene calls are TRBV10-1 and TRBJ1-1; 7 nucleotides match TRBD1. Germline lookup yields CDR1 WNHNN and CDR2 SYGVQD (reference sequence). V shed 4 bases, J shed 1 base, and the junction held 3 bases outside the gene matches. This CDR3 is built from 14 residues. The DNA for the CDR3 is TGCGCCAGCAGTGGGGGGACAGAGAACACTGAAGCTTTCTTT. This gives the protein CASSGGTENTEAFF.

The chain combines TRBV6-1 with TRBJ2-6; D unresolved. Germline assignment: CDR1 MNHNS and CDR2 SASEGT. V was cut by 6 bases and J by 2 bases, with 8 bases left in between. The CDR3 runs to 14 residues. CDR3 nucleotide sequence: TGTGCCAGCAGCGGTTGGGCTGGGGCCAACGTCCTGACTTTC. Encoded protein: CASSGWAGANVLTF.

In nucleotides, the CDR3 is TGCGCCAGCAGCGGAAGCGGGAGCTCCTACAATGAGCAGTTCTTC. Protein sequence: CASSGSGSSYNEQFF. The chain joins TRBV5-1 to TRBJ2-1; 8 nucleotides align to TRBD2. This CDR3 has 15 residues. Unmatched junction bases numbered 3, after V lost 4 bases and J lost 0 bases. Germline CDR1 SGHRS, CDR2 YFSETQ.

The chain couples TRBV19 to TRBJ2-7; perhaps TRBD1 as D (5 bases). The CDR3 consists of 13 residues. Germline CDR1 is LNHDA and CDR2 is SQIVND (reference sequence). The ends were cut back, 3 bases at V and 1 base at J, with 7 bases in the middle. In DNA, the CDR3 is TGTGCCAGTAGTATCCGGACATCCTACGAGCAGTACTTC. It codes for CASSIRTSYEQYF.

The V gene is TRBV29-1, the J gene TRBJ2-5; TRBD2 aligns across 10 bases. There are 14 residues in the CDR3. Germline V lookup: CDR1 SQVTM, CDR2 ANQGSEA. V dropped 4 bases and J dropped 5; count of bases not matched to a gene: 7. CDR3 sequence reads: CSVGGQTSGETQYF. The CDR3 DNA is TGCAGCGTTGGGGGGCAGACTAGCGGGGAGACCCAGTACTTC.

The CDR3 loop reads CASSEGAGANEQFF. As DNA, the CDR3 is TGTGCCAGCAGTGAAGGGGCAGGGGCCAATGAGCAGTTCTTC. V gene TRBV2 combines with J gene TRBJ2-1, with D possibly matching TRBD1 (6 bases). Per the germline V gene, CDR1 is SNHLY and CDR2 is FYNNEI. CDR3 size: 14 residues. Trimming took off 1 base at V and 6 bases at J, with 10 bases between the two ends.